Sequencing of this T cell receptor (beta chain) was carried out in a study of CD8 T cells in Susac syndrome. Roughly 0.45 to 1 ug RNA was reverse transcribed with random hexamers. TCRdb independently ran MiXCR on the immunoSEQ multiplex PCR reads; one entry per CDR3 protein. The table records about 190,000 distinct CDR3 sequences, approximately 93% of them present only once. This clonotype was found once. The CDR3 sequence is 13 residues long. Germline loops: CDR1 SGHRS, CDR2 YFSETQ. V dropped 8 bases and J dropped 2 bases, with 10 bases sitting between them. The receptor was isolated from a human donor in good health. V gene TRBV5-1 combines with J gene TRBJ2-2; possibly TRBD1 for D (5 bases). Sequencing used CD4+ T cells from PBMCs. CDR3 protein: CASTRVNTGELFF. In DNA, the CDR3 is TGCGCCAGTACCAGGGTAAACACCGGGGAGCTGTTTTTT.